The 27 T cell receptor beta chains given below trace back to one sample, sequenced in a study of blood T cell repertoires in COVID-19 (dated by TCRdb to the early 2020s). The library was built by means of the immunoSEQ multiplex PCR assay. The source is immuneACCESS, and TCRdb retained only in-frame sequences with V and J called. Part of the clones is not carried over; for the studies checked, unresolved V genes explain less than half of this, and the remainder is unexplained. The sample has roughly 190,000 clones on record, approximately 80% of them singletons. The ten largest account for roughly 6.4% of the sample. Sequencing input: peripheral blood. All receptors derive from a man in his 60s with acute or convalescent COVID-19.

CDR3 sequence reads: CASSQWTGPYNEQFF. The CDR3 DNA reads TGTGCCAGCAGCCAGTGGACAGGGCCATACAATGAGCAGTTCTTC. The chain is built from TRBV3-1 (or the pseudogene TRBV3-2) and TRBJ2-1, with TRBD1 matching 8 bases. The CDR3 has 15 residues. Trimming took 3 bases from V and 4 from J; bases not matched to a gene: 5. Germline V lookup: CDR1 LGHDT, CDR2 YNNKEL (reference sequence).

The chain joins TRBV6-5 to TRBJ2-7; 7 bases match TRBD1. The trim removed 0 bases at V and 8 bases at J, leaving 10 bases unmatched. CDR3 length: 15 residues. CDR1 and CDR2 from the germline V gene are MNHEY and SVGAGI. CDR3 residues: CASSYSRGQGAQQYF. In DNA, the CDR3 is TGTGCCAGCAGTTACTCGAGGGGGCAGGGCGCCCAGCAGTACTTC.

The chain carries TRBV2 and TRBJ1-3; no definite D call. Germline lookup yields CDR1 SNHLY and CDR2 FYNNEI. The CDR3 totals 15 residues. Trimming took 3 bases from V and 0 from J, leaving 9 bases between them. The CDR3 here is CASSDGRDSGNTIYF. The CDR3, as DNA: TGTGCCAGCAGTGATGGTAGAGACTCTGGAAACACCATATATTTT.

The chain uses TRBV20-1 and TRBJ2-1; D remains unclear. The CDR3 sequence is 14 residues long. CDR1 and CDR2 (germline): DFQATT, SNEGSKA (reference sequence). The ends were cut back, 3 bases at V and 7 bases at J, with 16 bases in the middle. The CDR3 reads CSASYPARRNEQFF. The CDR3 DNA is TGCAGTGCTAGTTATCCCGCTAGAAGGAATGAGCAGTTCTTC.

This clone showed up just a few times. The chain joins TRBV10-3 to TRBJ1-5; TRBD1 aligns across 8 bases. The CDR3 loop spans 16 amino acids. CDR1 is ENHRY and CDR2 is SYGVKD in the germline V gene. The V gene end was trimmed by 2 bases and the J gene end by 4 bases; junction bases not matched to a gene: 7. The CDR3 coding sequence is TGTGCCATCAGTGAGGCCCGGGACAGGCTGAATCAGCCCCAGCATTTT. Translation gives CAISEARDRLNQPQHF.

The chain carries TRBV30 and TRBJ1-4; 8 bases map to TRBD1. V shed 2 bases and J 10 bases; nucleotides not matched to a gene: 12. The CDR3 runs 15 residues. Per germline, CDR1 GTSNPN and CDR2 SVGIG (reference sequence). DNA for the CDR3: TGTGCCTGGAGTTTCCCGGACAGGGTCTCGGGAAAACTGTTTTTT. Its translation: CAWSFPDRVSGKLFF.

There are a few counts of this clone. The CDR3, as DNA: TGTGCCAGCAGCATCAGACAGGGGCGCAATGAGCAGTTCTTC. Protein sequence: CASSIRQGRNEQFF. The genes are TRBV11-3 and TRBJ2-1; 8 nucleotides line up with TRBD1. V was clipped by 5 bases and J by 6 bases; unmatched bases: 6. This CDR3 comprises 14 residues. Germline lookup yields CDR1 SGHNT and CDR2 YENEEA.

The chain employs TRBV19 and TRBJ2-3, with 12 bases aligning to TRBD1. Trimming removed 3 bases from V and 5 bases from J; junction bases left unmatched: 12. Germline CDR1 is LNHDA and CDR2 is SQIVND (reference sequence). The CDR3 runs to 18 residues. The DNA for the CDR3 is TGTGCCAGTAGTATTGACCCTTGGGGACAGGGGGCAATAGATACGCAGTATTTT. This translates into CASSIDPWGQGAIDTQYF.

The chain uses TRBV4-1 and TRBJ2-7; 8 nucleotides match TRBD1. Germline V gene data show CDR1 as MGHRA and CDR2 as YSYEKL. The CDR3 covers 15 residues. V was pared by 4 bases and J by 2 bases, with 7 bases of the junction left unmatched. The CDR3 DNA is TGCGCCAGCAGCCTCCCAGGACAGGGAACCTACGAGCAGTACTTC. Translating it yields CASSLPGQGTYEQYF.

As regards this clone: Distinct nucleotide sequences in the sample also encode this CDR3. The chain couples TRBV7-2 to TRBJ2-7; the D gene is possibly TRBD2 (6 bases). V was cut by 1 base and J by 1 base, with 11 bases left in between. This CDR3 has 15 residues. Germline V gene lookup returns CDR1 SGHTA and CDR2 FQGNSA. CDR3 protein: CASSLEAGLSYEQYF. CDR3 in DNA: TGTGCCAGCAGCTTAGAGGCGGGACTGTCCTACGAGCAGTACTTC.

This chain joins TRBV7-9 and TRBJ1-5; 8 positions match TRBD1. With V trimmed by 5 bases and J by 10 bases, 4 bases remained unmatched. Germline V CDR1 and CDR2: SEHNR, FQNEAQ (reference sequence). The CDR3 has 12 residues. In DNA form, the CDR3 reads TGTGCCAGCAGCCTAGGACAGGGTCCCCAGCATTTT. Its translation is CASSLGQGPQHF.

The chain has TRBV2 and TRBJ1-6; 10 bases map to TRBD1. Per the germline V gene, CDR1 is SNHLY and CDR2 is FYNNEI. V gave up 6 bases and J gave up 5 bases; unmatched junction bases: 1. The CDR3 is 14 residues long. CDR3 in amino acids: CASRGTGDNSPLHF. The CDR3 region has the DNA TGTGCCAGCAGGGGGACAGGGGATAATTCACCCCTCCACTTT.

The CDR3 region is CASSKWTSSYEQYF. The CDR3 DNA follows: TGTGCCAGCAGCAAATGGACTAGTTCCTACGAGCAGTACTTC. The rearrangement uses TRBV6-6 and TRBJ2-7, with 7 bases lining up with TRBD2. Germline assignment: CDR1 MNHNY and CDR2 SVGAGI (reference sequence). The CDR3 is 14 amino acids. J gave up 1 base and V 6 bases, and 6 bases lay outside the gene matches.

This chain joins TRBV30 and TRBJ1-5; TRBD1 is a possible D gene (6 bases). This CDR3 comprises 13 residues. V lost 0 bases and J lost 10, with 13 bases in between. The V gene's germline CDR1 is GTSNPN and CDR2 SVGIG (reference sequence). CDR3 sequence (DNA): TGTGCCTGGAGTGTATCCGGACAGACCCCCCAGCATTTT. Protein: CAWSVSGQTPQHF.

The J gene is TRBJ1-2, the V gene TRBV2; 7 bases line up with TRBD1. J gave up 7 bases and V 3 bases, and 11 bases lay outside the gene matches. The CDR3 runs to 15 residues. CDR1 and CDR2 from the germline V gene are SNHLY and FYNNEI. The CDR3 nucleotides are TGTGCCAGCAGTGACGGGGGCAGGGGGATAGCTGGCTACACCTTC. This gives the protein CASSDGGRGIAGYTF.

The chain combines TRBV12-3 or TRBV12-4 with TRBJ2-3; D possibly corresponds to TRBD2 (6 bases). Trimming removed 4 bases at V and 6 bases at J, with 8 bases between. The CDR3 extends over 12 amino acids. DNA of the CDR3: TGTGCCAGCAGTTCTGGGGGGGATACGCAGTATTTT. Its translation is CASSSGGDTQYF.

The genes are TRBV7-7 and TRBJ2-5; maybe TRBD2 (8 bases). Trimming pared 5 bases from V and 5 bases from J, leaving 18 bases between. This CDR3 has 15 amino acids. Germline V lookup: CDR1 SSHAT, CDR2 FNYEAQ (reference sequence). The CDR3 DNA sequence: TGTGCCAGCAGCCCGGACAGGACGGGGGGGGAGACCCAGTACTTC. It encodes CASSPDRTGGETQYF.

CDR3 in DNA: TGTGCCACCAGCAGAGTAGCGGCATACAATGAGCAGTTCTTC. The encoded protein is CATSRVAAYNEQFF. This chain connects TRBV15 to TRBJ2-1; D might be TRBD2 (6 bases). This CDR3 contains 14 residues. Germline assignment: CDR1 LNHNV and CDR2 YYDKDF (reference sequence). The ends were cut back, 1 base at V and 4 bases at J, with 8 bases in the middle. The variable domain in full, completed from reference TRBV15 and TRBJ2-1, reads DAMVIQNPRYQVTQFGKPVTLSCSQTLNHNVMYWYQQKSSQAPKLLFHYYDKDFNNEADTPDNFQSRRPNTSFCFLDIRSPGLGDTAMYLCATSRVAAYNEQFFGPGTRLTVL.

This clone was detected only once. The genes are TRBV10-3 and TRBJ1-1, with D maybe TRBD1 (5 bases). Germline V gene sequence: CDR1 ENHRY, CDR2 SYGVKD. Trimming cost V 6 bases and J 3 bases, with 11 bases left between them. The CDR3 is 13 residues long. The CDR3 nucleotides read TGTGCCATCAGACTGACAGAGGACACTGAAGCTTTCTTT. This sequence encodes CAIRLTEDTEAFF.

V and J are TRBV18 and TRBJ1-3; the D gene is possibly TRBD1 (5 bases). The V and J ends lost 2 bases and 0 bases respectively, with 14 bases between them. Looked up from germline, CDR1 is KGHSH and CDR2 is LQKENI. The CDR3 consists of 17 residues. The CDR3 loop reads CASSPYSDTSSGNTIYF. The DNA for the CDR3 is TGTGCCAGCTCACCATACTCGGACACGTCCTCTGGAAACACCATATATTTT.

V gene TRBV5-4 combines with J gene TRBJ2-3, with no clear D. V was trimmed by 4 bases and J by 0 bases, leaving 3 bases between them. CDR3 length: 12 residues. Germline CDR1 reads SGHNT; CDR2 reads YYREEE (reference sequence). The CDR3 DNA follows: TGTGCCAGCAGCGGCAGCACAGATACGCAGTATTTT. This codes for CASSGSTDTQYF. Full variable domain (missing parts from reference TRBV5-4 and TRBJ2-3): ETGVTQSPTHLIKTRGQQVTLRCSSQSGHNTVSWYQQALGQGPQFIFQYYREEENGRGNFPPRFSGLQFPNYSSELNVNALELDDSALYLCASSGSTDTQYFGPGTRLTVL.

This chain links TRBV3-1 (or the pseudogene TRBV3-2) with TRBJ2-7; 9 bases agree with TRBD2. The CDR3 totals 15 residues. CDR1 and CDR2 (germline): LGHDT, YNNKEL (reference sequence). After removal of 7 bases from V and 2 bases from J, the junction contained 9 bases not matched to a gene. The CDR3 nucleotides read TGTGCCAGCACCCTTAGCGGGAGTGGCCCCTACGAGCAGTACTTC. Protein sequence: CASTLSGSGPYEQYF.

This clone was observed a few times. The rearrangement links TRBV28 to TRBJ1-5, with 7 positions matching TRBD1. The CDR3 contains 14 residues. V trimming: 4 bases; J trimming: 10 bases; junction bases outside the gene matches: 10. Germline loops: CDR1 MDHEN, CDR2 SYDVKM. The CDR3 protein is CASSSRRGKGPQHF. The CDR3 nucleotides read TGTGCCAGCAGTTCCCGCAGGGGGAAGGGACCCCAGCATTTT.

The sample holds one count of this clone. The rearrangement uses TRBV5-1 and TRBJ2-5; 12 bases match TRBD1. The CDR3 contains 17 residues. Unmatched junction bases numbered 8, after V lost 0 bases and J lost 5 bases. Per the germline V gene, CDR1 is SGHRS and CDR2 is YFSETQ. DNA of the CDR3: TGCGCCAGCAGCTTGGGAGGGACAGGGGGCGTCTGGGAGACCCAGTACTTC. Translation: CASSLGGTGGVWETQYF.

The CDR3: CAISESRTDFTDTQYF. In DNA form, the CDR3 reads TGTGCCATCAGTGAAAGCCGGACAGATTTCACAGATACGCAGTATTTT. The chain couples TRBV10-3 to TRBJ2-3, with D tentatively TRBD1 (6 bases). This CDR3 is 16 amino acids long. Trimming left V 3 bases short and J 2 bases short, with 15 bases between. Germline CDR1 ENHRY, CDR2 SYGVKD.

This chain uses TRBV6-5 with TRBJ1-6; TRBD1 aligns across 9 bases. Germline CDR1 and CDR2: MNHEY and SVGAGI. The CDR3 has 16 residues. The ends lost 0 bases at V and 11 bases at J; junction bases unmatched: 8. The CDR3 protein is CASSYSRSGTGPPLHF. CDR3 coding DNA: TGTGCCAGCAGTTACTCGAGATCCGGGACAGGGCCACCCCTCCACTTT.

Comment on this clone: An end of the junction does not agree with germline; a read error may underlie this. The rearrangement links TRBV12-5 to TRBJ1-2, with unresolved D. CDR3 length equals 13 residues. The germline CDR1 and CDR2 sequences are LGHNT and FRNRAP. The CDR3 sequence is CASGSDLDSADKF. The CDR3 DNA follows: TGTGCTAGTGGTTCGGATTTGGACTCTGCCGATAAATTC.